A single sample gave rise to the 26 T cell receptor beta chains below, sequenced in a study of cytomegalovirus exposure and HLA in healthy donors. The PCR made use of 60 Vbeta and 13 Jbeta primers. Assay: immunoSEQ multiplex PCR; the TCRdb copy retains only in-frame clones and omits some. The sample has more than 90,000 clones, about 70% seen once. The sample comprised PBMCs. These receptors were taken from a human donor in good health.

In its sample, this clone was seen a few times. This chain connects TRBV6-1 to TRBJ1-6; tentatively, D is TRBD1 (5 bases). This CDR3 spans 16 amino acids. Germline values: CDR1 MNHNS, CDR2 SASEGT. Trimming stripped 2 bases from V and 9 bases from J, with 17 bases between. In DNA, the CDR3 is TGTGCCAGCAGTGAAAGCCTCAGGCAGGGTGGTTCACCCCTCCACTTT. This gives the protein CASSESLRQGGSPLHF.

As regards this clone: At the DNA level, this CDR3 is encoded by other sequences in the same sample as well. This chain joins TRBV18 and TRBJ1-1, with D maybe TRBD1 (5 bases). Germline V lookup: CDR1 KGHSH, CDR2 LQKENI. CDR3 length equals 13 residues. V lost 6 bases and J 1 base, leaving 9 bases between the germline ends. The CDR3 nucleotides are TGTGCCAGCTCGCCGGGGGGGAACACTGAAGCTTTCTTT. Translation: CASSPGGNTEAFF.

J is TRBJ2-1 and V is TRBV25-1, with TRBD2 identical over 11 bases. CDR1 and CDR2 from the germline V gene are MGHDK and SYGVNS. The CDR3 is 16 amino acids. V shed 4 bases, J shed 5 bases, and the junction held 7 bases outside the gene matches. As DNA, the CDR3 is TGTGCCAGCAGTGTCCTATTAGCGGGGGGGCACAATGAGCAGTTCTTC. It encodes CASSVLLAGGHNEQFF.

This clone was observed a few times. The chain has TRBV19 and TRBJ1-4; maybe TRBD1 (6 bases). The V end lost 3 bases, the J end lost 10 bases, and 15 bases lay between the germline ends. CDR1 and CDR2 (germline): LNHDA, SQIVND (reference sequence). The CDR3 sequence is 14 residues long. CDR3: CASSIPTGRGKLFF. CDR3 in DNA: TGTGCCAGTAGTATTCCGACAGGTAGAGGAAAACTGTTTTTT.

V and J are TRBV5-6 and TRBJ1-4, with TRBD1 as a possible D gene (6 bases). V lost 3 bases, J lost 8 bases, and 14 bases lay in between. This CDR3 is built from 14 residues. Germline CDR1 and CDR2: SGHDT and YYEEEE. DNA of the CDR3: TGTGCCAGCAGCTCAGCCGGACAGTCGGAAAAACTGTTTTTT. This sequence encodes CASSSAGQSEKLFF.

This sequence joins TRBV6-1 and TRBJ2-3, with D possibly matching TRBD2 (5 bases). Germline V CDR1 and CDR2: MNHNS, SASEGT. V lost 5 bases to trimming and J lost 4 bases, with 13 bases between them. The CDR3 sequence is 14 residues long. The CDR3 region is CASSLGLAADTQYF. The CDR3 DNA reads TGTGCCAGCAGTTTAGGGCTAGCAGCAGATACGCAGTATTTT.

The CDR3 DNA follows: TGCGCCAGCAGCTTGAGACAGCATAATTCACCCCTCCACTTT. Amino acids: CASSLRQHNSPLHF. The rearrangement joins TRBV5-1 to TRBJ1-6, with D possibly being TRBD1 (5 bases). Germline-derived CDR1 and CDR2 are SGHRS and YFSETQ. This CDR3 spans 14 amino acids. Trimming took off 1 base at V and 5 bases at J, with 7 bases between the two ends. The full variable domain, with the rest looked up from reference TRBV5-1 and TRBJ1-6, is KAGVTQTPRYLIKTRGQQVTLSCSPISGHRSVSWYQQTPGQGLQFLFEYFSETQRNKGNFPGRFSGRQFSNSRSEMNVSTLELGDSALYLCASSLRQHNSPLHFGNGTRLTVT.

The V gene is TRBV19, the J gene TRBJ2-7, with TRBD1 matching 8 bases. CDR1 LNHDA and CDR2 SQIVND come from the germline V gene (reference sequence). The CDR3 is 15 residues long. V gave up 1 base and J gave up 3 bases; unmatched junction bases: 5. This CDR3 reads CASSIGQGLGYEQYF. CDR3 sequence (DNA): TGTGCCAGTAGTATAGGACAGGGGCTAGGCTACGAGCAGTACTTC.

This chain links TRBV7-2 with TRBJ1-4; 10 nucleotides match TRBD1. V was pared by 4 bases and J by 5 bases, with 4 bases of the junction left unmatched. CDR1 is SGHTA, CDR2 FQGNSA, per germline. The CDR3 runs to 15 residues. The CDR3 here is CASSSPGQGNEKLFF. In nucleotides, the CDR3 is TGTGCCAGCAGCTCGCCGGGACAGGGGAATGAAAAACTGTTTTTT. Full variable domain (outside the CDR3, taken from reference TRBV7-2 and TRBJ1-4): GAGVSQSPSNKVTEKGKDVELRCDPISGHTALYWYRQSLGQGLEFLIYFQGNSAPDKSGLPSDRFSAERTGGSVSTLTIQRTQQEDSAVYLCASSSPGQGNEKLFFGSGTQLSVL.

This chain joins TRBV9 and TRBJ1-1, with D possibly TRBD1 on 5 matching bases. Trimming pared 3 bases from V and 3 bases from J, leaving 15 bases between. Germline-derived CDR1 and CDR2 are SGDLS and YYNGEE. This CDR3 is 15 amino acids long. The CDR3 DNA reads as TGTGCCAGCAGCGGTCGTTTGGGCAGGGACACTGAAGCTTTCTTT. Amino acid sequence: CASSGRLGRDTEAFF.

V is TRBV2 and J is TRBJ1-5; 9 bases are a match to TRBD1. The CDR3 sequence is 15 residues long. Trimming cost V 4 bases and J 6 bases; bases outside gene matches: 7. From germline, CDR1 is SNHLY and CDR2 FYNNEI. Here the CDR3 DNA reads TGTGCCAGCAGTGGGGACAGGGAATTGTTTCAGCCCCAGCATTTT. Its protein product is CASSGDRELFQPQHF.

This clone was counted a single time. One end of the junction does not line up with germline, which may come from a read error. The genes are TRBV5-5 and TRBJ2-5, with 15 bases lining up with TRBD2. In germline, CDR1 is SGHKS, CDR2 YYEKEE (reference sequence). The CDR3 spans 16 residues. CDR3 in amino acids: CASSWTSGGAGETRYF. CDR3 in DNA: TGTGCCAGCAGCTGGACTAGCGGGGGGGCGGGGGAGACCCGGTACTTC.

There are a few counts of this clone. This chain uses TRBV12-5 with TRBJ2-3; D might be TRBD1 (5 bases). The CDR3 spans 15 residues. The V gene lost 3 bases and the J gene lost 0 bases, with 10 bases spanning the gap. CDR1 is LGHNT, CDR2 FRNRAP, per germline. CDR3 sequence reads: CASGFWGRSTDTQYF. The CDR3 bases are TGTGCTAGTGGTTTTTGGGGCCGAAGCACAGATACGCAGTATTTT.

The chain uses TRBV5-6 and TRBJ1-2; D perhaps matches TRBD1 (5 bases). This CDR3 is built from 14 residues. V lost 3 bases and J 8 bases, leaving 17 bases between the germline ends. The germline V gene encodes CDR1 SGHDT and CDR2 YYEEEE. The CDR3 DNA reads TGTGCCAGCAGCTCTCGAAGGGGCCGAGGAGGCTACACCTTC. Translated, it gives CASSSRRGRGGYTF.

The CDR3, as DNA: TGTGCCAGCAGTTTCGGGGGGATAACCACCGGGGAGCTGTTTTTT. Translating gives CASSFGGITTGELFF. The chain uses TRBV27 and TRBJ2-2; 7 bases align to TRBD2. The CDR3 is 15 residues long. V gave up 3 bases and J gave up 4 bases; unmatched junction bases: 5. Germline CDR1 MNHEY, CDR2 SMNVEV (reference sequence).

This sequence joins TRBV9 and TRBJ2-3; tentative D call: TRBD1 (6 bases). CDR1 is SGDLS, CDR2 YYNGEE, per germline. The V gene lost 4 bases and the J gene lost 1 base, with 16 bases spanning the gap. This CDR3 has 16 amino acids. The CDR3 nucleotides read TGTGCCAGCAGCAAAAGACCGGGACAAGGCACAGATACGCAGTATTTT. Its translation: CASSKRPGQGTDTQYF.

The chain employs TRBV5-6 and TRBJ2-5; weak D call: TRBD2 (7 bases). This CDR3 spans 14 amino acids. V lost 4 bases to trimming and J lost 5 bases, with 15 bases between them. Germline V CDR1 and CDR2: SGHDT, YYEEEE. The CDR3 is CASSGGGLVETQYF. Here the CDR3 DNA reads TGTGCCAGCAGCGGGGGGGGGCTGGTGGAGACCCAGTACTTC.

V is TRBV6-5 and J is TRBJ1-3; a possible D gene is TRBD1 (6 bases). V lost 2 bases, J lost 9 bases, and 11 bases lay in between. Germline V gene sequence: CDR1 MNHEY, CDR2 SVGAGI. There are 13 residues in the CDR3. CDR3 sequence: CASSYRGGSTIYF. In DNA form, the CDR3 reads TGTGCCAGCAGTTACAGAGGGGGATCCACCATATATTTT.

The chain links TRBV6-5 to TRBJ2-7; D is perhaps TRBD1 (6 bases). CDR1 is MNHEY, CDR2 SVGAGI, per germline. The CDR3 spans 12 residues. V was trimmed by 10 bases and J by 0 bases, leaving 10 bases between them. The CDR3 coding sequence is TGTGCCACCCTCAGGGGCTCCTACGAGCAGTACTTC. Residues: CATLRGSYEQYF.

The CDR3 region is CASSLAVTGSYNEQFF. The CDR3 DNA is TGTGCCAGCAGCTTAGCTGTAACAGGGTCCTACAATGAGCAGTTCTTC. The gene calls are TRBV7-9 and TRBJ2-1, with D possibly matching TRBD1 (6 bases). Per germline, CDR1 SEHNR and CDR2 FQNEAQ (reference sequence). Trimming cost V 0 bases and J 1 base, with 10 bases left between them. The CDR3 is made up of 16 amino acids.

The J gene is TRBJ2-7, the V gene TRBV2, with D unclear. From germline, CDR1 is SNHLY and CDR2 FYNNEI. The ends were cut back, 4 bases at V and 1 base at J, with 8 bases in the middle. The CDR3 is 13 residues long. The CDR3, as DNA: TGTGCCAGCAGTGCTTACAGTTCCTACGAGCAGTACTTC. Translating gives CASSAYSSYEQYF. Together with reference TRBV2 and TRBJ2-7, the CDR3 gives the full variable domain: EPEVTQTPSHQVTQMGQEVILRCVPISNHLYFYWYRQILGQKVEFLVSFYNNEISEKSEIFDDQFSVERPDGSNFTLKIRSTKLEDSAMYFCASSAYSSYEQYFGPGTRLTVT.

The chain employs TRBV9 and TRBJ1-1; 9 bases map to TRBD1. The V and J ends lost 4 bases and 6 bases, in that order; junction bases with no gene match: 13. Germline loops: CDR1 SGDLS, CDR2 YYNGEE. The CDR3 spans 16 residues. In DNA, the CDR3 is TGTGCCAGCAGCCCCATTTTGGGACAGGGAATCCCTGAAGCTTTCTTT. Translating gives CASSPILGQGIPEAFF.

Turning to this clone: The junction and the germline gene differ at one end; a read error may be behind it. The chain couples TRBV29-1 to TRBJ2-3; D unresolved. This CDR3 is built from 14 residues. The germline CDR1 and CDR2 sequences are SQVTM and ANQGSEA. The DNA for the CDR3 is TGCAGCGTTGAAGGGGTCGGCGGTGTAGATACGCGGTATTTT. This encodes CSVEGVGGVDTRYF.

This clone has a handful of counts. The chain combines TRBV27 with TRBJ2-7; 7 bases fit TRBD1. CDR3 length equals 15 residues. Germline V gives CDR1 MNHEY, CDR2 SMNVEV (reference sequence). The V segment lost 7 bases and the J segment 0 bases; nucleotides outside the gene matches: 9. The CDR3 DNA is TGTGCCAGCAAACCGGGGACAGCTCACTCCTACGAGCAGTACTTC. Its protein product is CASKPGTAHSYEQYF.

The chain joins TRBV7-2 to TRBJ2-7; D call uncertain. The CDR3 is 15 amino acids. The ends were cut back, 5 bases at V and 0 bases at J, with 14 bases in the middle. Germline V CDR1 and CDR2: SGHTA, FQGNSA. CDR3 amino acids: CASSPFHTVSYEQYF. As DNA, the CDR3 is TGTGCCAGCAGCCCCTTTCATACAGTCTCCTACGAGCAGTACTTC.

CDR3 sequence (DNA): TGTGCCAGCCGTGTACAGGGACATAGCAATCAGCCCCAGCATTTT. Translated: CASRVQGHSNQPQHF. This chain uses TRBV6-1 with TRBJ1-5; TRBD1 is a possible D gene (6 bases). Trimming took off 8 bases at V and 0 bases at J, with 14 bases between the two ends. This CDR3 spans 15 amino acids. Germline V CDR1 and CDR2: MNHNS, SASEGT.